The next 11 T cell receptor beta chains were all read from a single sample in a study of Tregs in tolerant kidney transplant recipients (dated by TCRdb to the late 2010s). The library came from the immunoSEQ multiplex PCR assay. TCRdb's version of the immuneACCESS table is confined to in-frame rearrangements and falls short of the full clone set. An unresolved V gene accounts for under half of the shortfall where checked; the remainder is of unknown origin. The sample yields tens of thousands of clones; approximately 94% were counted once. Of the sample, 4.7% is held by the ten largest clones. The specimen sequenced was CD8+ T cells from blood. These TCRs come from a human donor in good health.

The chain employs TRBV5-6 and TRBJ2-7, with D possibly called TRBD1 or TRBD2 (5 bases each). Between the trimmed V and J ends, which lost 0 bases and 2 bases, there was a span of 12 bases. The CDR3 is made up of 15 amino acids. Germline assignment: CDR1 SGHDT and CDR2 YYEEEE. CDR3: CASSLGGGGTYEQYF. The CDR3, as DNA: TGTGCCAGCAGCTTGGGAGGTGGGGGAACCTACGAGCAGTACTTC.

The J gene is TRBJ1-1, the V gene TRBV5-1; D possibly corresponds to TRBD1 (6 bases). V was cut by 4 bases and J by 4 bases, with 17 bases left in between. This CDR3 has 15 amino acids. In germline, CDR1 is SGHRS, CDR2 YFSETQ. This CDR3 reads CASSERGGVGTEAFF. CDR3 DNA sequence: TGCGCCAGCAGCGAACGAGGGGGTGTAGGCACTGAAGCTTTCTTT.

J is TRBJ1-1 and V is TRBV7-9; TRBD1 aligns across 9 bases. The ends lost 4 bases at V and 1 base at J; junction bases unmatched: 10. The CDR3 consists of 17 residues. Per the germline V gene, CDR1 is SEHNR and CDR2 is FQNEAQ (reference sequence). The CDR3 reads CASSWVPGQGKNTEAFF. As DNA, the CDR3 is TGTGCCAGCAGCTGGGTCCCGGGACAGGGTAAGAACACTGAAGCTTTCTTT.

V gene TRBV7-3 combines with J gene TRBJ1-1; D remains ambiguous. Germline V gives CDR1 SGHTA, CDR2 FQGTGA. This CDR3 is 13 amino acids long. Trimming removed 2 bases from V and 1 base from J, with 5 bases in between. The CDR3 protein is CASSLGQNTEAFF. The CDR3 DNA follows: TGTGCCAGCAGCTTAGGGCAGAACACTGAAGCTTTCTTT.

This chain links TRBV4-2 with TRBJ2-7; 8 nucleotides agree with TRBD2. This CDR3 contains 16 residues. Germline CDR1 LGHNA, CDR2 YNFKEQ. The V gene end was trimmed by 3 bases and the J gene end by 3 bases; junction bases not matched to a gene: 10. As DNA, the CDR3 is TGTGCCAGCAGCCAGTTACCGGGACTAGACTTCTACGAGCAGTACTTC. Translated, it gives CASSQLPGLDFYEQYF.

V is TRBV25-1 and J is TRBJ1-3; weak D call: TRBD1 (5 bases). V was clipped by 6 bases and J by 6 bases, with 15 bases between them. The CDR3 has 14 amino acids. Germline loops: CDR1 MGHDK, CDR2 SYGVNS. CDR3 protein: CASSRPGLENTIYF. DNA of the CDR3: TGTGCCAGCAGCCGTCCAGGGTTAGAAAACACCATATATTTT.

This clone was seen a handful of times. This chain links TRBV11-3 with TRBJ1-3, with D uncertain. Germline lookup yields CDR1 SGHNT and CDR2 YENEEA. Trimming stripped 1 base from V and 4 bases from J, with 14 bases between. This CDR3 has 16 residues. The CDR3 region has the DNA TGTGCCAGCAGCTTAGGAGGTGGGCTGTCGGGAAACACCATATATTTT. Translating it yields CASSLGGGLSGNTIYF.

The V call is TRBV7-3, the J call TRBJ2-1; 7 nucleotides line up with TRBD1. V dropped 1 base and J dropped 5; count of bases not matched to a gene: 5. CDR1 and CDR2 (germline): SGHTA, FQGTGA. This CDR3 is built from 15 residues. The CDR3, as DNA: TGTGCCAGCAGCTTAAGGCAGGGGGTCGACAATGAGCAGTTCTTC. This encodes CASSLRQGVDNEQFF.

This chain links TRBV9 with TRBJ2-3; D may be TRBD2 (6 bases). The CDR3 has 14 amino acids. Germline assignment: CDR1 SGDLS and CDR2 YYNGEE. V lost 4 bases and J lost 6, with 15 bases in between. CDR3 DNA: TGTGCCAGCAGCCCGCTATCTAGCGCTGATACGCAGTATTTT. Translating gives CASSPLSSADTQYF.

The gene calls are TRBV30 and TRBJ2-7; D might be TRBD1 (5 bases). Germline-derived CDR1 and CDR2 are GTSNPN and SVGIG (reference sequence). V gave up 1 base and J gave up 4 bases, with 11 bases separating them. The CDR3 consists of 13 residues. The CDR3: CAWSEGSGYEQYF. The CDR3 region has the DNA TGTGCCTGGAGTGAGGGGTCTGGATACGAGCAGTACTTC.

The gene calls are TRBV5-4 and TRBJ2-2; 11 nucleotides match TRBD2. Looked up from germline, CDR1 is SGHNT and CDR2 is YYREEE (reference sequence). This CDR3 spans 15 amino acids. V gave up 4 bases and J gave up 7 bases; unmatched junction bases: 6. CDR3 nucleotide sequence: TGTGCCAGCAGCCAAGCCGGGACTAGCGGCGGGGAGCTGTTTTTT. This gives the protein CASSQAGTSGGELFF.